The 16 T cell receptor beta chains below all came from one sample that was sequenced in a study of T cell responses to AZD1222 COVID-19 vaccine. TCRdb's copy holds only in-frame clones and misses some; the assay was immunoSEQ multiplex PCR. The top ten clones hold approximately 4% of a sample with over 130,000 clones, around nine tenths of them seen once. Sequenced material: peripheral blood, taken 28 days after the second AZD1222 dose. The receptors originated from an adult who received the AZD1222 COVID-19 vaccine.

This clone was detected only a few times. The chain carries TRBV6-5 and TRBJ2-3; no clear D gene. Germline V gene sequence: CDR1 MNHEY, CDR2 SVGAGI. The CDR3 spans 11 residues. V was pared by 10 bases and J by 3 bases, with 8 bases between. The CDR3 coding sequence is TGTGCCACCCGCCTTACAGATACGCAGTATTTT. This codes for CATRLTDTQYF.

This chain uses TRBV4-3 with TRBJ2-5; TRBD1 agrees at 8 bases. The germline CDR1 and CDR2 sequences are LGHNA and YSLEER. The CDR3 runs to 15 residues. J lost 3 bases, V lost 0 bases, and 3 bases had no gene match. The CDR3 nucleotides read TGCGCCAGCAGCCAAGACGGACAGGGAAAAGAGACCCAGTACTTC. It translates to CASSQDGQGKETQYF.

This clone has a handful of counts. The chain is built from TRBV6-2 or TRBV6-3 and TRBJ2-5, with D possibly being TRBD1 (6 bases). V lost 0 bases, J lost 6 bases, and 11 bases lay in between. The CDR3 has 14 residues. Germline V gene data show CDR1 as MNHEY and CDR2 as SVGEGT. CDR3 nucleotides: TGTGCCAGCAGTTACTCTGGGGGCATTCAGACCCAGTACTTC. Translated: CASSYSGGIQTQYF.

CDR3 nucleotides: TGTGCCAGCAGTTTTGTGGGGACAATGAACACTGAAGCTTTCTTT. Translation gives CASSFVGTMNTEAFF. V is TRBV28 and J is TRBJ1-1; D may be TRBD1 (6 bases). The CDR3 is 15 amino acids. Germline V gene sequence: CDR1 MDHEN, CDR2 SYDVKM. V lost 3 bases and J lost 0, with 11 bases in between. Based on the CDR3 plus reference TRBV28 and TRBJ1-1, the full variable domain is DVKVTQSSRYLVKRTGEKVFLECVQDMDHENMFWYRQDPGLGLRLIYFSYDVKMKEKGDIPEGYSVSREKKERFSLILESASTNQTSMYLCASSFVGTMNTEAFFGQGTRLTVV.

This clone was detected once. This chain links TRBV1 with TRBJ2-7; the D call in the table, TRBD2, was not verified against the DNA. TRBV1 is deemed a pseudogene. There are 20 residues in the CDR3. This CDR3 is CTSSQDPTTSGRASGNEQYF. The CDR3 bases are TGCACCAGCAGCCAAGACCCCACGACTAGCGGGAGGGCCAGTGGGAACGAGCAGTACTTC.

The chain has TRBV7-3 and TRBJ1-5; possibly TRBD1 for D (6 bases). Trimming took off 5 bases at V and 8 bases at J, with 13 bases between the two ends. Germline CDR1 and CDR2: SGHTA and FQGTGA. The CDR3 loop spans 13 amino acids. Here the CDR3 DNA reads TGTGCCAGCAGCGCCACCCCAGGGGAGCCCCAGCATTTT. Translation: CASSATPGEPQHF. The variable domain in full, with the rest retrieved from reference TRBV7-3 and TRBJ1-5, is GAGVSQTPSNKVTEKGKYVELRCDPISGHTALYWYRQSLGQGPEFLIYFQGTGAADDSGLPNDRFFAVRPEGSVSTLKIQRTERGDSAVYLCASSATPGEPQHFGDGTRLSIL.

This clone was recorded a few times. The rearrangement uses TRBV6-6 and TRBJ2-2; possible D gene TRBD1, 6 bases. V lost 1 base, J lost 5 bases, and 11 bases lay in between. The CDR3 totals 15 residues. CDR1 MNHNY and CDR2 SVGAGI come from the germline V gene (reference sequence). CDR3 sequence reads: CASSYYRAHTGELFF. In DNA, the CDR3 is TGTGCCAGCAGTTACTACAGGGCCCATACCGGGGAGCTGTTTTTT.

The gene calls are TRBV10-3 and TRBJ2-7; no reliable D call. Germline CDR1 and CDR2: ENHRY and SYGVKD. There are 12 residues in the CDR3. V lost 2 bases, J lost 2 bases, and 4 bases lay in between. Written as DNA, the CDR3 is TGTGCCATCAGTGAGGCTACCTACGAGCAGTACTTC. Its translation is CAISEATYEQYF.

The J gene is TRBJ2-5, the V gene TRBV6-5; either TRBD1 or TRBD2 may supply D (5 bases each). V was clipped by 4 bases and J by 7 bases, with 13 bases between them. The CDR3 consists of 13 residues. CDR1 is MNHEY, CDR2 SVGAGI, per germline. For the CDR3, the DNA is TGTGCCAGCAGTTTGGGTGGGGCGGGGACCCAGTACTTC. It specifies CASSLGGAGTQYF.

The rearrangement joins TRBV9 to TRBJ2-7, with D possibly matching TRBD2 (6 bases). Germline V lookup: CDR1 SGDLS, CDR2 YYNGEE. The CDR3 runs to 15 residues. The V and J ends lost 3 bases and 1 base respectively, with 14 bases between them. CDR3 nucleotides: TGTGCCAGCAGCGCGGGCCTTAGCGGTTCCTACGAGCAGTACTTC. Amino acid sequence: CASSAGLSGSYEQYF.

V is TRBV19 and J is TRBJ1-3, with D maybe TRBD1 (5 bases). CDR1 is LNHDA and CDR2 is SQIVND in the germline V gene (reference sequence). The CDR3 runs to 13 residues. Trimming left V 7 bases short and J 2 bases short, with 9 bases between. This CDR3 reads CASTGTAGNTIYF. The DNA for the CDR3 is TGTGCCAGTACCGGGACCGCTGGAAACACCATATATTTT.

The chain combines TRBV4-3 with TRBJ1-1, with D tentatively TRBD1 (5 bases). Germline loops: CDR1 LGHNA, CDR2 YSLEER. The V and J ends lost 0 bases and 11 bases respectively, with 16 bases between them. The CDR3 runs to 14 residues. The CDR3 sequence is CASSQDEGRELAFF. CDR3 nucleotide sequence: TGCGCCAGCAGCCAAGACGAGGGCAGGGAGTTGGCTTTCTTT.

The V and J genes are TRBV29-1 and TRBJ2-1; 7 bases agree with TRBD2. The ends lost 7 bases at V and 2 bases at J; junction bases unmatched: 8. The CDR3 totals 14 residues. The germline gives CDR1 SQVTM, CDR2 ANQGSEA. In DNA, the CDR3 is TGCAGCGCCGTTATGGGGGGGGCCTACAATGAGCAGTTCTTC. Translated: CSAVMGGAYNEQFF.

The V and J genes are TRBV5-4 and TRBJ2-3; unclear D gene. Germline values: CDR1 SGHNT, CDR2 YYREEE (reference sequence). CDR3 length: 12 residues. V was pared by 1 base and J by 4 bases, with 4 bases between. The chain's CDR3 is CASSLTADTQYF. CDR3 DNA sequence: TGTGCCAGCAGCTTGACGGCAGATACGCAGTATTTT.

The CDR3 DNA sequence: TGTGCCAGCAGTTACGGGGGTGGGACTAGGTGGAACGAGCAGTACTTC. This encodes CASSYGGGTRWNEQYF. V and J are TRBV6-6 and TRBJ2-7, with 8 bases identical to TRBD2. V trimming: 2 bases; J trimming: 5 bases; junction bases outside the gene matches: 11. The length of the CDR3 is 16 residues. Per germline, CDR1 MNHNY and CDR2 SVGAGI (reference sequence).

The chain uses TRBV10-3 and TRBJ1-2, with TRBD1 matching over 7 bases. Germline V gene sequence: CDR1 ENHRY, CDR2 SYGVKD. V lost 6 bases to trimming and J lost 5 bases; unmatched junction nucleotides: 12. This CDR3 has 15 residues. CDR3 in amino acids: CAIRGVGGTVYGYTF. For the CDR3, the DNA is TGTGCCATCAGGGGAGTCGGCGGGACAGTTTATGGCTACACCTTC.